This passage covers 13 T cell receptor beta chains from one sample sequenced in a study of siplizumab effects on memory and regulatory T cells. Sequencing was performed with immunoSEQ multiplex PCR; in TCRdb, only in-frame clones are kept and a portion is missing. This table has about 98,000 clones, roughly nine tenths appearing once. The source material was CD4+ T cells sorted from blood. All receptors come from a human donor in good health.

The chain recombines TRBV6-5 with TRBJ1-1; 11 positions agree with TRBD1. Trimming removed 6 bases from V and 6 bases from J; junction bases left unmatched: 6. Germline CDR1 is MNHEY and CDR2 is SVGAGI. The CDR3 contains 14 residues. Written as DNA, the CDR3 is TGTGCCAGCAGCTTCGGACAGGGGGCGGCTGAAGCTTTCTTT. As protein: CASSFGQGAAEAFF.

The genes are TRBV18 and TRBJ2-3; TRBD1 agrees at 9 bases. J was trimmed by 3 bases and V by 6 bases; bases with no gene match: 7. In germline, CDR1 is KGHSH, CDR2 LQKENI. This CDR3 contains 15 residues. This CDR3 reads CASSPPTGGTDTQYF. DNA for the CDR3: TGTGCCAGCTCTCCTCCGACAGGGGGAACAGATACGCAGTATTTT. Full variable domain (remainder filled in from reference TRBV18 and TRBJ2-3): NAGVMQNPRHLVRRRGQEARLRCSPMKGHSHVYWYRQLPEEGLKFMVYLQKENIIDESGMPKERFSAEFPKEGPSILRIQQVVRGDSAAYFCASSPPTGGTDTQYFGPGTRLTVL.

The chain is built from TRBV2 and TRBJ2-5; TRBD2 is a possible D gene (6 bases). The CDR3 runs 18 residues. Germline-derived CDR1 and CDR2 are SNHLY and FYNNEI. Trimming took 5 bases from V and 0 from J, leaving 22 bases between them. The CDR3 DNA reads as TGTGCCAGCAGTTTCGAATTCCTTTGGGGGAGGAACCAAGAGACCCAGTACTTC. It codes for CASSFEFLWGRNQETQYF.

V and J are TRBV11-2 and TRBJ2-1, with a tentative D call TRBD1 (6 bases). Germline-derived CDR1 and CDR2 are SGHAT and FQNNGV. The CDR3 has 15 residues. The ends were cut back, 4 bases at V and 10 bases at J, with 20 bases in the middle. CDR3 region: CASSSRRSGVGEQFF. CDR3 nucleotide sequence: TGTGCCAGCAGCTCCAGGAGGTCAGGGGTCGGCGAGCAGTTCTTC.

This chain connects TRBV19 to TRBJ2-7, with D uncertain. CDR1 and CDR2 (germline): LNHDA, SQIVND (reference sequence). Trimming pared 3 bases from V and 1 base from J, leaving 25 bases between. The CDR3 is made up of 19 amino acids. The CDR3, as DNA: TGTGCCAGTAGTATTCGTCTTGGATTCGGCAGAAAAGGATCCTACGAGCAGTACTTC. This gives the protein CASSIRLGFGRKGSYEQYF.

Only one count was recorded for this clone. The V gene is TRBV7-2, the J gene TRBJ2-1; 9 positions match TRBD2. The CDR3 has 18 residues. The germline V gene has CDR1 SGHTA and CDR2 FQGNSA. V lost 5 bases and J lost 1; bases outside the gene matches: 12. The CDR3 region is CASSTPTPAGGSYNEQFF. The CDR3 DNA reads TGTGCCAGCAGCACGCCGACCCCAGCGGGAGGTTCCTACAATGAGCAGTTCTTC.

There are a few counts of this clone. The V and J genes are TRBV27 and TRBJ2-1; possibly TRBD1 or TRBD2 for D (7 bases each). This CDR3 region has 17 residues. In germline, CDR1 is MNHEY, CDR2 SMNVEV (reference sequence). V lost 5 bases to trimming and J lost 6 bases, with 23 bases between them. In DNA form, the CDR3 reads TGTGCCAGCAGTACCGGGAGGACAGGCAGTAGTGGCAATGAGCAGTTCTTC. Translated, it gives CASSTGRTGSSGNEQFF.

The chain has TRBV7-9 and TRBJ2-3; perhaps TRBD1 as D (6 bases). The germline gives CDR1 SEHNR, CDR2 FQNEAQ (reference sequence). The CDR3 has 15 amino acids. V was shortened by 5 bases and J by 1 base, with 13 bases between the two germline ends. CDR3 nucleotide sequence: TGTGCCAGCAGCCTGCGACAGGTCCGCACAGATACGCAGTATTTT. Its protein product is CASSLRQVRTDTQYF.

The V and J genes are TRBV18 and TRBJ2-1; D is unresolved. The CDR3 extends over 16 amino acids. CDR1 is KGHSH and CDR2 is LQKENI in the germline V gene. The V and J ends lost 2 bases and 6 bases respectively, with 17 bases between them. In nucleotides, the CDR3 is TGTGCCAGCTCACCATCGAGTAGGCTAATATCCAATGAGCAGTTCTTC. This translates into CASSPSSRLISNEQFF.

The CDR3 nucleotides are TGTGCCATCCAGCCGGGACACGGCGATCAGCCCCAGCATTTT. Its translation is CAIQPGHGDQPQHF. The rearrangement joins TRBV10-3 to TRBJ1-5, with D maybe TRBD1 (6 bases). The V end was cut by 8 bases, the J end by 5 bases, with 16 bases between. This CDR3 contains 14 residues. The germline V gene encodes CDR1 ENHRY and CDR2 SYGVKD.

The J gene is TRBJ2-4, the V gene TRBV2; 8 positions agree with TRBD2. The CDR3 is 16 amino acids. With 3 bases clipped from V and 5 bases from J, the junction kept 9 bases outside the gene matches. Per germline, CDR1 SNHLY and CDR2 FYNNEI. The CDR3 bases are TGTGCCAGCAGTGATTTCGCGGGAGGACTACAAAACATTCAGTACTTC. Translation gives CASSDFAGGLQNIQYF.

This rearrangement joins TRBV7-3 to TRBJ2-1; TRBD2 is a possible D gene (6 bases). This CDR3 has 14 amino acids. Germline V gene data show CDR1 as SGHTA and CDR2 as FQGTGA. V was shortened by 0 bases and J by 7 bases, with 10 bases between the two germline ends. CDR3 in amino acids: CASSLTGLANEQFF. Written as DNA, the CDR3 is TGTGCCAGCAGCTTAACGGGACTCGCGAATGAGCAGTTCTTC.

The chain has TRBV30 and TRBJ1-1; TRBD1 matches at 7 bases. The CDR3 has 14 residues. With 3 bases clipped from V and 1 base from J, the junction kept 5 bases outside the gene matches. Germline V gene lookup returns CDR1 GTSNPN and CDR2 SVGIG (reference sequence). The CDR3: CAWREQGTNTEAFF. The CDR3 nucleotides read TGTGCCTGGAGGGAACAGGGGACGAACACTGAAGCTTTCTTT.